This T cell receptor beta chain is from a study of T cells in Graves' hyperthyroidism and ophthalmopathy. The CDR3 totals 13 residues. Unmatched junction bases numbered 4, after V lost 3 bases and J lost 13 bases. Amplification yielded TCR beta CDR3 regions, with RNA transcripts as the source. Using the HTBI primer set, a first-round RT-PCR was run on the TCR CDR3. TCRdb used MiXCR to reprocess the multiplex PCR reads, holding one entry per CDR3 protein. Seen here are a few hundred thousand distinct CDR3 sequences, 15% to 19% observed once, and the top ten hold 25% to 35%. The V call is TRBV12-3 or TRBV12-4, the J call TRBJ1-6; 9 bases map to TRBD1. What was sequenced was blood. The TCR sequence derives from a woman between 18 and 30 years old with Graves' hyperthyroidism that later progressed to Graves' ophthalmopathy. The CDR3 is CASSLDRGGPLHF. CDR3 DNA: TGTGCCAGCAGTTTGGACAGGGGTGGGCCCCTCCACTTT.